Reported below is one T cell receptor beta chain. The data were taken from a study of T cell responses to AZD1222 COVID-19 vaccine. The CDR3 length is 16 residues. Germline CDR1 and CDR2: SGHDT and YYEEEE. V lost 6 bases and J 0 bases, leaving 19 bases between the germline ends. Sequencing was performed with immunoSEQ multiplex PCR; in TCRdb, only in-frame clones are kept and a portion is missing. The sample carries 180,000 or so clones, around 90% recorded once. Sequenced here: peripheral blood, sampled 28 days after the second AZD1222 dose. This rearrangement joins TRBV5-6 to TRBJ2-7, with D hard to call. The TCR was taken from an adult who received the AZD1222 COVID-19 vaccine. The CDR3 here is CASTRGPDGSSYEQYF. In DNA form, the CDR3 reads TGTGCCAGCACCCGTGGCCCGGACGGAAGCTCCTACGAGCAGTACTTC.